These 3 T cell receptor beta chains were sequenced from one sample in a study of cytomegalovirus exposure and HLA in healthy donors. The PCR was carried out with 60 Vbeta primers and 13 Jbeta primers. The repertoire was sequenced with immunoSEQ multiplex PCR; TCRdb's copy has only in-frame clones and lacks some. The sample has about 100,000 clones, approximately 72% seen once; the top ten hold roughly an eighth. Sequencing input: PBMCs. The receptors here all came from a male donor in good health and CMV-seropositive.

The chain has TRBV6-1 and TRBJ2-4, with D perhaps TRBD1 (7 bases). V gave up 6 bases and J gave up 8 bases, with 14 bases separating them. In germline, CDR1 is MNHNS, CDR2 SASEGT. The CDR3 loop spans 13 amino acids. The CDR3 coding sequence is TGTGCCAGCAGAGGAACAGGGGAGGACATTCAGTACTTC. It yields the protein CASRGTGEDIQYF.

The chain combines TRBV10-1 with TRBJ2-3; tentative D call: TRBD1 (5 bases). The CDR3 runs 13 residues. Trimming took 9 bases from V and 2 from J, leaving 12 bases between them. Germline V gene sequence: CDR1 WNHNN, CDR2 SYGVQD (reference sequence). The CDR3 here is CASGSGATDTQYF. The DNA for the CDR3 is TGCGCCAGTGGGTCTGGGGCCACAGATACGCAGTATTTT.

The J gene is TRBJ1-2, the V gene TRBV28, with 10 bases aligning to TRBD1. The germline gives CDR1 MDHEN, CDR2 SYDVKM. The CDR3 sequence is 12 residues long. Trimming at V came to 10 bases and at J to 4 bases, leaving 3 bases not matched to a gene. The CDR3 spells CATRTGGYGYTF. The DNA of the CDR3 is TGTGCCACCCGGACAGGGGGCTATGGCTACACCTTC.